This T cell receptor beta chain was identified during a study of control samples from healthy donors and cancer patients. Per germline, CDR1 SGDLS and CDR2 YYNGEE. The CDR3 is 16 amino acids. Deletions cut 0 bases from V and 0 bases from J, with 10 bases between. This clone occurred once. TCRdb's copy holds only in-frame clones and misses some; the assay was immunoSEQ multiplex PCR. In the table there are around 170,000 clones, 80% to 90% of which are singletons. This clonotype was obtained from a woman between 25 and 40 years old in good health. Sequenced input: blood. The J gene is TRBJ2-1, the V gene TRBV9; maybe TRBD1 (5 bases). This CDR3 reads CASSVAGASSYNEQFF. The CDR3 DNA reads TGTGCCAGCAGCGTAGCTGGGGCTAGCTCCTACAATGAGCAGTTCTTC.